The 29 T cell receptor beta chains below all came from one sample that was sequenced in a study of blood T cells in healthy people across ages (dated by TCRdb to the mid-2010s). The protocol used for the library was 5' RACE. A second PCR of about 6 to 12 cycles was run with a J-beta primer mix and a sample-barcoded 5' primer. TCRdb ran its own pipeline on the public reads, namely fastp trimming at Q25 and MiXCR clone calling, and kept in-frame beta chains. A single entry per CDR3 protein holds the most common genes and DNA from its merged rows. The sample table lists 1.5 million to 2 million distinct CDR3 sequences, around 40% of them with a count of one. The top ten hold roughly 24% of the sample. The sample taken for sequencing was blood. The receptors were sampled from a human donor in good health.

This clonotype was counted a few times. V is TRBV9 and J is TRBJ1-3; tentative D call: TRBD1 (5 bases). The CDR3 is 15 residues long. The germline V gene has CDR1 SGDLS and CDR2 YYNGEE. Trimming pared 2 bases from V and 2 bases from J, leaving 11 bases between. The CDR3 is CASSVTPQAGNTIYF. CDR3 DNA: TGTGCCAGCAGCGTCACTCCACAGGCTGGAAACACCATATATTTT.

The rearrangement uses TRBV29-1 and TRBJ2-3; D is unclear. Per the germline V gene, CDR1 is SQVTM and CDR2 is ANQGSEA. The CDR3 extends over 13 amino acids. Trimming left V 3 bases short and J 3 bases short, with 10 bases between. The CDR3 spells CSVETRLTDTQYF. The CDR3, as DNA: TGCAGCGTTGAGACCCGATTAACAGATACGCAGTATTTT.

A few counts support this clonotype. This chain joins TRBV27 and TRBJ1-6; D may be TRBD1 (5 bases). Germline lookup yields CDR1 MNHEY and CDR2 SMNVEV (reference sequence). Trimming pared 1 base from V and 9 bases from J, leaving 13 bases between. The CDR3 sequence is 15 residues long. CDR3 coding DNA: TGTGCCAGCAGTTTATATCCAGGGTTGGGTTCACCCCTCCACTTT. Its translation is CASSLYPGLGSPLHF.

The chain has TRBV28 and TRBJ2-7; D call uncertain. The CDR3 sequence is 13 residues long. Germline V CDR1 and CDR2: MDHEN, SYDVKM. V lost 6 bases and J lost 0, with 9 bases in between. This CDR3 reads CASRDLISYEQYF. Here the CDR3 DNA reads TGTGCCAGCAGAGACCTCATCTCCTACGAGCAGTACTTC.

This clonotype was found a few times. V is TRBV6-2 or TRBV6-3 and J is TRBJ2-5; D is undetermined. The last part of the DNA fits TRBJ2-7 better; the J call may be wrong. Germline values: CDR1 MNHEY, CDR2 SVGEGT. The CDR3 is made up of 12 amino acids. The chain's CDR3 is CASSYRSLEQYF. CDR3 DNA sequence: TGTGCCAGCAGTTACCGGTCCCTCGAGCAGTACTTC.

This chain uses TRBV11-2 with TRBJ1-1; D not resolved. CDR1 and CDR2 (germline): SGHAT, FQNNGV. Trimming pared 0 bases from V and 4 bases from J, leaving 12 bases between. CDR3 length: 15 amino acids. The CDR3 coding sequence is TGTGCCAGCAGCTTAGAACGTTTCACCTTCACTGAAGCTTTCTTT. It translates to CASSLERFTFTEAFF.

J is TRBJ2-1 and V is TRBV6-6, with 9 positions matching TRBD1. Germline CDR1 MNHNY, CDR2 SVGAGI (reference sequence). The CDR3 consists of 15 residues. Trimming cost V 2 bases and J 3 bases; bases outside gene matches: 2. CDR3 protein: CASSYRDRVYNEQFF. The CDR3, as DNA: TGTGCCAGCAGTTACCGGGACAGGGTCTACAATGAGCAGTTCTTC.

CDR3 sequence: CASSGAAGEVRYEQYF. The DNA for the CDR3 is TGTGCCAGCAGTGGGGCAGCGGGGGAAGTCCGATACGAGCAGTACTTC. This chain connects TRBV27 to TRBJ2-7; 8 bases match TRBD2. This CDR3 has 16 amino acids. Germline CDR1 is MNHEY and CDR2 is SMNVEV (reference sequence). Unmatched junction bases numbered 13, after V lost 5 bases and J lost 4 bases.

This chain uses TRBV5-1 with TRBJ2-1; D call uncertain. Trimming shortened V by 7 bases and J by 8 bases, and 16 bases separated the two germline ends. This CDR3 has 13 amino acids. Germline V gene lookup returns CDR1 SGHRS and CDR2 YFSETQ. The CDR3 region is CASPSPQEHEQFF. The DNA for the CDR3 is TGCGCCAGCCCGAGCCCTCAAGAGCATGAGCAGTTCTTC.

Ten or more counts support this clonotype. The rearrangement joins TRBV10-3 to TRBJ2-1; 10 nucleotides line up with TRBD1. V shed 4 bases and J 7 bases; nucleotides not matched to a gene: 4. CDR3 size: 14 residues. Germline V lookup: CDR1 ENHRY, CDR2 SYGVKD. CDR3 coding DNA: TGTGCCATCAGTGGAGGGACAGGGGAGAATGAGCAGTTCTTC. Translating it yields CAISGGTGENEQFF.

The chain is built from TRBV5-1 and TRBJ2-3; possibly TRBD2 for D (5 bases). V was clipped by 1 base and J by 0 bases, with 15 bases between them. There are 17 residues in the CDR3. Germline V lookup: CDR1 SGHRS, CDR2 YFSETQ. The CDR3 DNA sequence: TGCGCCAGCAGCTTGACGATGGCGGGTACTAGCACAGATACGCAGTATTTT. It translates to CASSLTMAGTSTDTQYF.

The rearrangement uses TRBV6-2 or TRBV6-3 and TRBJ1-2; D is unresolved. The germline CDR1 and CDR2 sequences are MNHEY and SVGEGT. The V end lost 6 bases, the J end lost 8 bases, and 19 bases lay between the germline ends. CDR3 length equals 14 residues. This chain's CDR3 is CASSIEGLTGGYTF. The CDR3 DNA sequence: TGTGCCAGCAGCATCGAGGGCCTTACGGGAGGCTACACCTTC.

V usage is TRBV5-5 and J usage is TRBJ1-1, with D maybe TRBD1 (5 bases). Germline CDR1 and CDR2: SGHKS and YYEKEE (reference sequence). CDR3 length equals 14 residues. V lost 6 bases, J lost 4 bases, and 16 bases lay in between. CDR3 nucleotide sequence: TGTGCCAGCACCCCCCGACAGTCAGGCACTGAAGCTTTCTTT. Its translation is CASTPRQSGTEAFF. Using reference TRBV5-5 and TRBJ1-1 for the parts outside the CDR3, the full variable domain is DAGVTQSPTHLIKTRGQQVTLRCSPISGHKSVSWYQQVLGQGPQFIFQYYEKEERGRGNFPDRFSARQFPNYSSELNVNALLLGDSALYLCASTPRQSGTEAFFGQGTRLTVV.

This clonotype was detected only a few times. This chain uses TRBV15 with TRBJ2-7; weak D call: TRBD2 (5 bases). Per the germline V gene, CDR1 is LNHNV and CDR2 is YYDKDF (reference sequence). CDR3 size: 16 residues. Trimming removed 1 base at V and 3 bases at J, with 16 bases between. CDR3 sequence reads: CATSRGGIGVHYEQYF. In nucleotides, the CDR3 is TGTGCCACCAGCAGAGGGGGTATCGGGGTCCACTACGAGCAGTACTTC.

As concerns this clonotype: At one boundary the junction diverges from the germline segment, which might be a read error. The V call is TRBV29-1, the J call TRBJ2-7, with TRBD2 as a possible D gene (6 bases). The CDR3 contains 15 residues. Looked up from germline, CDR1 is SQVTM and CDR2 is ANQGSEA. The CDR3 loop reads CSVGYPARAGYEQDF. For the CDR3, the DNA is TGCAGCGTTGGGTACCCAGCGAGAGCGGGCTACGAGCAGGACTTC.

The CDR3 here is CASSPRGVGGEKLFF. CDR3 nucleotide sequence: TGCGCCAGCAGCCCGAGGGGGGTGGGAGGGGAAAAACTGTTTTTT. The V gene is TRBV4-1, the J gene TRBJ1-4; weak D call: TRBD1 (6 bases). The germline V and J ends were trimmed by 4 bases and 8 bases, with 17 bases remaining between them. CDR1 and CDR2 (germline): MGHRA, YSYEKL. The CDR3 has 15 amino acids.

The chain uses TRBV4-3 and TRBJ2-7, with 10 bases matching TRBD2. Per the germline V gene, CDR1 is LGHNA and CDR2 is YSLEER. The CDR3 is 15 residues long. Germline trimming cut 2 bases from V and 3 bases from J; bases unmatched to any gene: 4. The CDR3, as DNA: TGCGCCAGCAGCCAACAGCGGGGGGGAGGCTACGAGCAGTACTTC. Translating it yields CASSQQRGGGYEQYF.

The V and J genes are TRBV29-1 and TRBJ1-2; 7 nucleotides align to TRBD1. J gave up 8 bases and V 6 bases, and 15 bases lay outside the gene matches. This CDR3 is 14 amino acids long. Germline CDR1 and CDR2: SQVTM and ANQGSEA. DNA for the CDR3: TGCAGCGTCCTTACAACAGGGGACCAGGTGGGCTACACCTTC. This codes for CSVLTTGDQVGYTF.

V gene TRBV4-2 combines with J gene TRBJ2-1; no firm D call. CDR3 length: 16 amino acids. CDR1 and CDR2 from the germline V gene are LGHNA and YNFKEQ. Trimming cost V 0 bases and J 4 bases, with 13 bases left between them. CDR3 sequence: CASSQDFGTRYNEQFF. CDR3 coding DNA: TGTGCCAGCAGCCAAGATTTTGGCACCCGGTACAATGAGCAGTTCTTC.

This clonotype appeared once. The chain carries TRBV6-2 or TRBV6-3 and TRBJ2-6, with 9 positions matching TRBD1. Per the germline V gene, CDR1 is MNHEY and CDR2 is SVGEGT. The CDR3 sequence is 19 residues long. J was trimmed by 0 bases and V by 4 bases; bases with no gene match: 10. CDR3 nucleotide sequence: TGTGCCAGCAGTTCGCTTCCGGGACAGGGAGTCTCTGGGGCCAACGTCCTGACTTTC. Its translation is CASSSLPGQGVSGANVLTF.

The chain recombines TRBV11-3 with TRBJ2-2, with 13 bases fitting TRBD2. In germline, CDR1 is SGHNT, CDR2 YENEEA. The junction had 14 bases not matched to a gene; V was cut back by 4 bases and J by 0 bases. The CDR3 length is 21 residues. CDR3 sequence reads: CASSSPKPGLAGTSNTGELFF. DNA of the CDR3: TGTGCCAGCAGCTCCCCGAAGCCGGGACTAGCGGGGACGTCGAACACCGGGGAGCTGTTTTTT.

The J gene is TRBJ1-1, the V gene TRBV7-9; D remains ambiguous. The V gene lost 2 bases and the J gene lost 7 bases, with 8 bases spanning the gap. The CDR3 runs to 12 residues. Germline CDR1 is SEHNR and CDR2 is FQNEAQ (reference sequence). The CDR3 loop is CASSLIGGEAFF. DNA of the CDR3: TGTGCCAGCAGCTTAATTGGTGGTGAAGCTTTCTTT.

As DNA, the CDR3 is TGTGCCAGCAGCCCCGGGCAGCGGGGGCGGTGGGAGACCCAGTACTTC. Protein product: CASSPGQRGRWETQYF. The genes are TRBV11-2 and TRBJ2-7; TRBD2 aligns across 8 bases. The J call may not be correct, given that the DNA end is closer to TRBJ2-5. In germline, CDR1 is SGHAT, CDR2 FQNNGV. The CDR3 has 16 residues.

There are a few counts of this clonotype. The chain combines TRBV12-3 or TRBV12-4 with TRBJ2-7; 12 bases fit TRBD2. The CDR3 spans 17 residues. V gave up 5 bases and J gave up 3 bases; unmatched junction bases: 11. The CDR3 region has the DNA TGTGCCAGCAGTCCTCGCTCCCCGACTAGCGGGGGCTACGAGCAGTACTTC. Its translation: CASSPRSPTSGGYEQYF.

Turning to this clonotype: Possible read error: a much larger clone is one base away. CDR3 DNA sequence: TGCAGTGCTATCTTCTCCCCCAGGGGCTACGAGCAGTACTTC. This encodes CSAIFSPRGYEQYF. V is TRBV20-1 and J is TRBJ2-5; possibly TRBD1 for D (6 bases). The end of the DNA fits TRBJ2-7 better, so the J call may be wrong. CDR3 length: 14 residues. Germline values: CDR1 DFQATT, CDR2 SNEGSKA (reference sequence).

This clonotype came up a few times. The rearrangement uses TRBV4-1 and TRBJ2-5; D is possibly TRBD1 (6 bases). Per germline, CDR1 MGHRA and CDR2 YSYEKL. The CDR3 loop spans 14 amino acids. Trimming removed 1 base from V and 11 bases from J, with 17 bases in between. CDR3 DNA sequence: TGCGCCAGCAGCCAAGTCGAGGGGGATAGAGAGCAGTACTTC. This translates into CASSQVEGDREQYF.

The gene calls are TRBV12-3 or TRBV12-4 and TRBJ2-1; D is undetermined. Trimming pared 3 bases from V and 8 bases from J, leaving 20 bases between. The CDR3 length is 16 residues. The CDR3 bases are TGTGCCAGCAGTTTCGCCGTGGCCCATATCCTAGATGAGCAGTTCTTC. This gives the protein CASSFAVAHILDEQFF.

A single count supports this clonotype. The rearrangement links TRBV12-3 or TRBV12-4 to TRBJ1-1; 9 nucleotides align to TRBD1. The CDR3 totals 20 residues. J lost 0 bases, V lost 6 bases, and 20 bases had no gene match. CDR3 coding DNA: TGTGCCAGCAGCCCCGCACCGACAGGGGGGCTAGGCAACATGAACACTGAAGCTTTCTTT. It yields the protein CASSPAPTGGLGNMNTEAFF.

This clonotype was seen a few times. V and J are TRBV15 and TRBJ2-7, with 10 bases matching TRBD1. Trimming at V came to 7 bases and at J to 1 base, leaving 7 bases not matched to a gene. Germline loops: CDR1 LNHNV, CDR2 YYDKDF (reference sequence). This CDR3 has 15 amino acids. The CDR3 DNA follows: TGTGCCACCACCGCGGGACAGGGGCATTCCTACGAGCAGTACTTC. Translating it yields CATTAGQGHSYEQYF.